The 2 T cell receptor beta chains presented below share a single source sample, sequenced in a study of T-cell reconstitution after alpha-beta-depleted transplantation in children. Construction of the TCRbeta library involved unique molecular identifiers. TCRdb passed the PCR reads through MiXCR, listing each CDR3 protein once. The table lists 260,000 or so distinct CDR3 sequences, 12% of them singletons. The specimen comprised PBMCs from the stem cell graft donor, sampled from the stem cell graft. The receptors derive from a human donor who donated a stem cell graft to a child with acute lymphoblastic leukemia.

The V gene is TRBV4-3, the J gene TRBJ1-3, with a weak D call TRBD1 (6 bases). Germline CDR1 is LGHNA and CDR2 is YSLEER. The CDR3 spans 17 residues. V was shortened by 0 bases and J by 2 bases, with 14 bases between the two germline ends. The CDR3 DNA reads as TGCGCCAGCAGCCAAGATAGGCAGGGGAGGGCTGGAAACACCATATATTTT. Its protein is CASSQDRQGRAGNTIYF.

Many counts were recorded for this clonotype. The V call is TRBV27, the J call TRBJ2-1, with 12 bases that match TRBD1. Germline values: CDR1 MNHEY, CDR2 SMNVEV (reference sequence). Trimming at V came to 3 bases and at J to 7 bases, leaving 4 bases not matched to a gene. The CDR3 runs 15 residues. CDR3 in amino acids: CASSFQGQGANEQFF. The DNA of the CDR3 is TGTGCCAGCAGTTTTCAGGGACAGGGGGCGAATGAGCAGTTCTTC.